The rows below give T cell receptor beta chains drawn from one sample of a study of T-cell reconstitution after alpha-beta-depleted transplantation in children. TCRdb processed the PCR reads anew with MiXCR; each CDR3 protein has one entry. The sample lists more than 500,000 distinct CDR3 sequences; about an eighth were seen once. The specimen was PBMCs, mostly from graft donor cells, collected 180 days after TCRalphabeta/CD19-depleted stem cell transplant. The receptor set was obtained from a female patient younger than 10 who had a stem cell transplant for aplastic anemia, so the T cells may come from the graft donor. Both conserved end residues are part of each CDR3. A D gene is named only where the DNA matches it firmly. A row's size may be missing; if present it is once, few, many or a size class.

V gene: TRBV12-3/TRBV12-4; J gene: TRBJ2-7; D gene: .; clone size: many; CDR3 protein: CASSLGRYEQYF; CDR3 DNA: TGTGCCAGCAGTTTAGGGCGGTACGAGCAGTACTTC
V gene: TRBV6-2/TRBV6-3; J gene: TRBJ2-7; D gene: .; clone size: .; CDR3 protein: CASSNPLREQYF; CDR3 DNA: TGTGCCAGCAGCAACCCCTTAAGGGAGCAGTACTTC
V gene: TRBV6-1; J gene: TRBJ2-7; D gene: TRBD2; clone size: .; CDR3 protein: CASRTDSLLADYYEQYF; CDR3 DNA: TGTGCCAGCAGAACCGACTCCCTTCTAGCGGACTACTACGAGCAGTACTTC
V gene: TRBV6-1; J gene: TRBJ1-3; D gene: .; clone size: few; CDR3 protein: CASSPTPVPGNTIYF; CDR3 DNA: TGTGCCAGCAGTCCGACGCCGGTCCCTGGAAACACCATATATTTT
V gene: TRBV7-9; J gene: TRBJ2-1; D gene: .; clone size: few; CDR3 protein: CASSDHGNEQFF; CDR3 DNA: TGTGCCAGCAGCGACCACGGGAATGAGCAGTTCTTC
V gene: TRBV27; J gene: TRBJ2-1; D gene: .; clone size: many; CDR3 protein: CASSPRGGSGNEQFF; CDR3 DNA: TGTGCCAGCAGCCCCCGTGGCGGGTCAGGCAATGAGCAGTTCTTC
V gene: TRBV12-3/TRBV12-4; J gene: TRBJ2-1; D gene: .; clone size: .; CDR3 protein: CASSLRQARSNEQFF; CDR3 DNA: TGTGCCAGCAGTTTGAGACAGGCTCGGTCCAATGAGCAGTTCTTC
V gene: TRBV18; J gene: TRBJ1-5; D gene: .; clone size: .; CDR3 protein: CASSDRDIGNQPQHF; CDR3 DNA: TGTGCCAGCTCCGACCGGGACATAGGCAATCAGCCCCAGCATTTT
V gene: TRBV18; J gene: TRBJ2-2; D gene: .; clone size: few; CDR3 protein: CASSKDSGANTGELFF; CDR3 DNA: TGTGCCAGCTCAAAGGATAGCGGAGCGAACACCGGGGAGCTGTTTTTT
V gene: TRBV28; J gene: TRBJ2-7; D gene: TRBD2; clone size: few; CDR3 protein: CASSPRWTSAAYEQYF; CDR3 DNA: TGTGCCAGCAGTCCGCGTTGGACTAGCGCTGCCTACGAGCAGTACTTC
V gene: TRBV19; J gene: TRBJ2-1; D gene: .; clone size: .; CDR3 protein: CAVRAGQGPYNEQFF; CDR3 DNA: TGTGCCGTCCGGGCGGGGCAGGGGCCCTACAATGAGCAGTTCTTC
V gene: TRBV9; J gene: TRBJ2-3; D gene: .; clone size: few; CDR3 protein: CASSVAAATDTQYF; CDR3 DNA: TGTGCCAGCAGCGTAGCGGCAGCCACAGATACGCAGTATTTT
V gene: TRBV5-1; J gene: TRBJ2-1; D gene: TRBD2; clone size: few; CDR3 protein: CASSATSGSLEQFF; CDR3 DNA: TGCGCCAGCAGCGCAACTAGCGGGAGCCTGGAGCAGTTCTTC
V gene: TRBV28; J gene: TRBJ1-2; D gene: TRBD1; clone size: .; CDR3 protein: CASSPPPGGTYGYTF; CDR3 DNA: TGTGCCAGCAGTCCCCCCCCAGGGGGCACGTATGGCTACACCTTC
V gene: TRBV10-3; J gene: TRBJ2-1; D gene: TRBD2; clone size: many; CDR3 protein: CAISESPEERERAYNEQFF; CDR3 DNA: TGTGCCATCAGTGAGTCCCCGGAGGAGCGGGAGAGGGCCTACAATGAGCAGTTCTTC
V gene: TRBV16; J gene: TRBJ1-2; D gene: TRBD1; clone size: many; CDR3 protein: CASSKDRSYGYTF; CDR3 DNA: TGTGCCAGCAGCAAGGACAGGTCGTATGGCTACACCTTC
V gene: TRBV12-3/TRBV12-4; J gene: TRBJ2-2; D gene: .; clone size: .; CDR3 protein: CASSSRTRDTGELFF; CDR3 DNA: TGTGCCAGCAGCTCCCGAACCCGGGACACCGGGGAGCTGTTTTTT
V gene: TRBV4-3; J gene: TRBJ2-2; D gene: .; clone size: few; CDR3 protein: CASSAINRPNTGELFF; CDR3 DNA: TGCGCCAGCAGCGCAATAAACAGACCGAACACCGGGGAGCTGTTTTTT
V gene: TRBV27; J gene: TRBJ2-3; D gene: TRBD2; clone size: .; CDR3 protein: CASSQRLAGYTDTQYF; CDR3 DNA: TGTGCCAGCAGCCAAAGACTAGCGGGATACACAGATACGCAGTATTTT
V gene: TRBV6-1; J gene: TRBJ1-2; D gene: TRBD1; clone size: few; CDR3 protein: CASSPRQGYYGYTF; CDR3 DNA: TGTGCCAGCAGCCCCAGACAGGGCTACTATGGCTACACCTTC
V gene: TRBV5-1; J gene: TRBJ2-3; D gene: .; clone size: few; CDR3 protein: CASSVQGEGTDTQYF; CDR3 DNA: TGCGCCAGCAGCGTCCAGGGAGAAGGCACAGATACGCAGTATTTT
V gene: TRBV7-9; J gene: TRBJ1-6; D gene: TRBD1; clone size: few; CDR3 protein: CASSPDRSSSYNSPLHF; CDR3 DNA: TGTGCCAGCAGCCCGGACAGGTCAAGCTCCTATAATTCACCCCTCCACTTT
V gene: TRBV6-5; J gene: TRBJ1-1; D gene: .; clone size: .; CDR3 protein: CASSYSRPGANTEAFF; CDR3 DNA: TGTGCCAGCAGTTACTCGCGCCCAGGGGCGAACACTGAAGCTTTCTTT